The 31 T cell receptor beta chains listed next were all sequenced from one sample in a study of metastatic and nonmetastatic thyroid tumors. None of the patients had undergone any treatment ahead of thyroid surgery. TCRdb reprocessed the PCR reads using MiXCR. Altogether around 9,000 clones are present, approximately 44% being singletons, with the ten largest covering about a third. Sequenced: tumor tissue. The receptors shown here come from a male donor with papillary thyroid cancer or a benign thyroid nodule (not recorded which). Some clones in this sample may be carry-over from other donors' samples.

V usage is TRBV2 and J usage is TRBJ1-2; D remains ambiguous. Germline values: CDR1 SNHLY, CDR2 FYNNEI. The CDR3 is made up of 15 amino acids. The V gene lost 2 bases and the J gene lost 4 bases, with 14 bases spanning the gap. The CDR3: CASSEPAADPYGYTF. For the CDR3, the DNA is TGTGCCAGCAGTGAACCCGCGGCGGACCCCTATGGCTACACCTTC. Filled out from reference TRBV2 and TRBJ1-2, the complete variable domain reads EPEVTQTPSHQVTQMGQEVILRCVPISNHLYFYWYRQILGQKVEFLVSFYNNEISEKSEIFDDQFSVERPDGSNFTLKIRSTKLEDSAMYFCASSEPAADPYGYTFGSGTRLTVV.

The chain carries TRBV6-2 or TRBV6-3 and TRBJ1-6; 11 nucleotides align to TRBD1. V shed 2 bases and J 9 bases; nucleotides not matched to a gene: 0. The CDR3 is 14 residues long. CDR1 and CDR2 (germline): MNHEY, SVGEGT. The CDR3 loop reads CASSYGQGASPLHF. The CDR3 DNA reads TGTGCCAGCAGTTACGGACAGGGGGCTTCACCCCTCCACTTT.

The chain carries TRBV9 and TRBJ2-1, with 10 positions matching TRBD2. The J segment lost 15 bases and the V segment lost 4 bases, leaving 19 bases of the junction unmatched. Per germline, CDR1 SGDLS and CDR2 YYNGEE. The CDR3 spans 16 residues. The CDR3 here is CASSSTLGGSGRGLFF. CDR3 coding DNA: TGTGCCAGCAGCTCGACCCTGGGGGGAAGCGGGAGGGGTCTGTTCTTC.

Regarding this clone: Distinct nucleotide sequences in the sample also encode this CDR3. The V and J genes are TRBV30 and TRBJ2-7, with D uncertain. CDR3 length: 13 residues. The V end lost 1 base, the J end lost 0 bases, and 7 bases lay between the germline ends. Germline assignment: CDR1 GTSNPN and CDR2 SVGIG (reference sequence). In DNA, the CDR3 is TGTGCCTGGAGTGGGAGAGGCTCCTACGAGCAGTACTTC. Translating it yields CAWSGRGSYEQYF. The whole variable domain, filled in from reference TRBV30 and TRBJ2-7, reads SQTIHQWPATLVQPVGSPLSLECTVEGTSNPNLYWYRQAAGRGLQLLFYSVGIGQISSEVPQNLSASRPQDRQFILSSKKLLLSDSGFYLCAWSGRGSYEQYFGPGTRLTVT.

This clone qualifies as medium-sized. The V gene is TRBV7-2, the J gene TRBJ2-7; 7 bases fit TRBD2. Looked up from germline, CDR1 is SGHTA and CDR2 is FQGNSA. The J segment lost 2 bases and the V segment lost 5 bases, leaving 6 bases of the junction unmatched. The CDR3 is 14 residues long. In DNA form, the CDR3 reads TGTGCCAGCAGCCCTAGCGGTTCCCCCTACGAGCAGTACTTC. The encoded protein is CASSPSGSPYEQYF.

The V gene is TRBV18, the J gene TRBJ2-1; 11 positions match TRBD2. Per germline, CDR1 KGHSH and CDR2 LQKENI. Losses at the gene ends were 4 bases for V and 7 bases for J; bases not matched to a gene: 12. This CDR3 has 17 amino acids. The CDR3, as DNA: TGTGCCAGCTCACTGGTACAACTAGCGGGAGCTAGGAATGAGCAGTTCTTC. It codes for CASSLVQLAGARNEQFF. Full variable domain (rest looked up from reference TRBV18 and TRBJ2-1): NAGVMQNPRHLVRRRGQEARLRCSPMKGHSHVYWYRQLPEEGLKFMVYLQKENIIDESGMPKERFSAEFPKEGPSILRIQQVVRGDSAAYFCASSLVQLAGARNEQFFGPGTRLTVL.

This clone has just one count. CDR3 loop: CASSYGDLVDTEAFF. DNA for the CDR3: TGTGCCAGCAGTTATGGGGACCTGGTTGACACTGAAGCTTTCTTT. The chain has TRBV6-9 and TRBJ1-1; tentatively, D is TRBD1 (5 bases). This CDR3 region has 15 residues. Germline V gene lookup returns CDR1 MNHGY and CDR2 SVAAGI. The V and J ends lost 2 bases and 3 bases respectively, with 13 bases between them.

The chain links TRBV6-1 to TRBJ2-2; D unresolved. V was cut by 4 bases and J by 2 bases, with 8 bases left in between. The germline V gene encodes CDR1 MNHNS and CDR2 SASEGT. There are 14 residues in the CDR3. The CDR3 DNA is TGTGCCAGCAGTGTTTTCCTTAACACCGGGGAGCTGTTTTTT. Translating gives CASSVFLNTGELFF.

By share, this clone ranks as medium-sized. V gene TRBV20-1 combines with J gene TRBJ1-3; D uncertain. This CDR3 region has 12 residues. V lost 3 bases and J 2 bases, leaving 5 bases between the germline ends. Germline V CDR1 and CDR2: DFQATT, SNEGSKA (reference sequence). The CDR3 loop is CSASRPGNTIYF. As DNA, the CDR3 is TGCAGTGCTAGTCGTCCTGGAAACACCATATATTTT.

This clone has a handful of counts. This sequence joins TRBV12-3 or TRBV12-4 and TRBJ1-1; possibly TRBD1 for D (6 bases). The CDR3 is 15 amino acids. The V gene lost 1 base and the J gene lost 4 bases, with 13 bases spanning the gap. The CDR3 nucleotides read TGTGCCAGCAGTTTAGTCGTTGGAGGGGGCACTGAAGCTTTCTTT. It specifies CASSLVVGGGTEAFF.

The table lists this clone with a few counts. This chain links TRBV6-1 with TRBJ2-7, with 10 bases matching TRBD2. The V gene's germline CDR1 is MNHNS and CDR2 SASEGT. The CDR3 consists of 15 residues. V shed 6 bases, J shed 0 bases, and the junction held 5 bases outside the gene matches. The CDR3 bases are TGTGCCAGCAGAAGGACTAGCGGAGCCTCCTACGAGCAGTACTTC. Amino acids: CASRRTSGASYEQYF.

The chain joins TRBV6-1 to TRBJ1-2, with D hard to call. V lost 7 bases, J lost 4 bases, and 19 bases lay in between. The CDR3 sequence is 15 residues long. From germline, CDR1 is MNHNS and CDR2 SASEGT. This chain's CDR3 is CASTPGGRWGYGYTF. In DNA, the CDR3 is TGTGCCAGCACCCCCGGAGGGCGCTGGGGCTATGGCTACACCTTC.

This sequence joins TRBV11-2 and TRBJ2-7; D uncertain. Per the germline V gene, CDR1 is SGHAT and CDR2 is FQNNGV. This CDR3 is 12 amino acids long. V shed 3 bases and J shed 6 bases, with 9 bases lying between them. As DNA, the CDR3 is TGTGCCAGCAGCTTCTCCAGGACCGAGCAGTACTTC. Protein: CASSFSRTEQYF.

The V gene is TRBV6-2 or TRBV6-3, the J gene TRBJ2-7; 9 bases fit TRBD2. V lost 0 bases to trimming and J lost 0 bases; unmatched junction nucleotides: 0. The germline V gene encodes CDR1 MNHEY and CDR2 SVGEGT. The CDR3 spans 15 residues. The DNA of the CDR3 is TGTGCCAGCAGTTACTCTAGCGGGAGCTCCTACGAGCAGTACTTC. Protein: CASSYSSGSSYEQYF.

The rearrangement joins TRBV7-3 to TRBJ1-5; 10 bases line up with TRBD1. Germline V gene sequence: CDR1 SGHTA, CDR2 FQGTGA. The CDR3 extends over 18 amino acids. V shed 0 bases, J shed 6 bases, and the junction held 11 bases outside the gene matches. This CDR3 reads CASSLTKAPTGGGQPQHF. The CDR3 DNA follows: TGTGCCAGCAGCTTAACGAAGGCCCCGACAGGGGGCGGTCAGCCCCAGCATTTT.

The chain employs TRBV4-1 and TRBJ1-1; D uncertain. CDR3 length: 14 amino acids. V lost 3 bases and J 6 bases, leaving 14 bases between the germline ends. CDR1 MGHRA and CDR2 YSYEKL come from the germline V gene. The CDR3 sequence is CASSHSPRASEAFF. DNA of the CDR3: TGCGCCAGCAGCCACAGCCCGCGGGCGTCTGAAGCTTTCTTT.

The chain recombines TRBV5-1 with TRBJ2-7; TRBD2 might be the D (8 bases). V lost 0 bases, J lost 6 bases, and 19 bases lay in between. Per germline, CDR1 SGHRS and CDR2 YFSETQ. The CDR3 loop spans 16 amino acids. CDR3 DNA: TGCGCCAGCAGCTTGGGACAGGGACTAGATGGTCGCGAGCAGTACTTC. Translating it yields CASSLGQGLDGREQYF.

This clone was detected only a few times. This chain links TRBV19 with TRBJ2-7, with a possible D match to TRBD2 (6 bases). V lost 3 bases and J 6 bases, leaving 12 bases between the germline ends. The CDR3 has 13 amino acids. Germline V gene lookup returns CDR1 LNHDA and CDR2 SQIVND (reference sequence). The CDR3 reads CASSIGTSGEQYF. The CDR3 nucleotides read TGTGCCAGTAGTATCGGGACTTCAGGCGAGCAGTACTTC.

This clone is labeled as medium-sized. This rearrangement joins TRBV12-5 to TRBJ2-6; 12 nucleotides align to TRBD2. CDR1 and CDR2 from the germline V gene are LGHNT and FRNRAP. The length of the CDR3 is 18 residues. Unmatched junction bases numbered 6, after V lost 5 bases and J lost 1 base. CDR3 amino acids: CASGGTTSGGSGANVLTF. CDR3 nucleotides: TGTGCTAGTGGTGGAACGACTAGCGGGGGTTCTGGGGCCAACGTCCTGACTTTC. The full variable domain, its missing parts supplied by reference TRBV12-5 and TRBJ2-6, is DARVTQTPRHKVTEMGQEVTMRCQPILGHNTVFWYRQTMMQGLELLAYFRNRAPLDDSGMPKDRFSAEMPDATLATLKIQPSEPRDSAVYFCASGGTTSGGSGANVLTFGAGSRLTVL.

This clone has a count of ten or more. The V call is TRBV6-2 or TRBV6-3, the J call TRBJ2-5; D might be TRBD1 (6 bases). The V gene's germline CDR1 is MNHEY and CDR2 SVGEGT. Trimming took 7 bases from V and 1 from J, leaving 13 bases between them. The CDR3 extends over 14 amino acids. The CDR3 nucleotides read TGTGCCAGCACCATAACAGGGTTCCAAGAGACCCAGTACTTC. It yields the protein CASTITGFQETQYF.

The chain joins TRBV7-3 to TRBJ2-7, with D maybe TRBD2 (6 bases). V lost 5 bases, J lost 5 bases, and 16 bases lay in between. The CDR3 runs 14 residues. Germline V CDR1 and CDR2: SGHTA, FQGTGA. The CDR3 spells CASSQGGQGHEQYF. The CDR3 nucleotides read TGTGCCAGCAGCCAAGGAGGGCAGGGCCACGAGCAGTACTTC.

This clone is medium-sized in the sample. The rearrangement joins TRBV10-2 to TRBJ1-5, with D maybe TRBD1 (6 bases). Between the trimmed V and J ends, which lost 7 bases and 5 bases, there was a span of 18 bases. Per the germline V gene, CDR1 is WSHSY and CDR2 is SAAADI. CDR3 length: 15 amino acids. The CDR3 DNA is TGCGCCAGCAATCGTGATGGTACAGGGTATCAGCCCCAGCATTTT. Its protein product is CASNRDGTGYQPQHF.

This clone turned up a few times. The chain joins TRBV6-1 to TRBJ2-7, with 7 bases matching TRBD1. The CDR3 is made up of 14 amino acids. V was clipped by 6 bases and J by 5 bases; unmatched bases: 10. CDR1 MNHNS and CDR2 SASEGT come from the germline V gene. The CDR3 here is CASRERQGGHEQYF. The CDR3 nucleotides are TGTGCCAGCAGGGAGAGACAGGGTGGCCACGAGCAGTACTTC.

CDR3 in amino acids: CASSPKALGDEQFF. As DNA, the CDR3 is TGTGCCAGCAGCCCAAAAGCCCTCGGGGATGAGCAGTTCTTC. The chain has TRBV7-3 and TRBJ2-1; D may be TRBD2 (5 bases). The CDR3 consists of 14 residues. CDR1 and CDR2 (germline): SGHTA, FQGTGA. Trimming left V 5 bases short and J 8 bases short, with 16 bases between.

The V and J genes are TRBV11-2 and TRBJ2-1; either TRBD1 or TRBD2 may supply D (5 bases each). The germline V gene encodes CDR1 SGHAT and CDR2 FQNNGV. Deletions cut 2 bases from V and 7 bases from J, with 15 bases between. This CDR3 spans 15 amino acids. This CDR3 reads CASSLKPLAGNEQFF. In DNA, the CDR3 is TGTGCCAGCAGCTTAAAGCCCCTAGCAGGGAATGAGCAGTTCTTC.

This clone was observed a handful of times. The junction departs from the called germline gene at one end, perhaps through a read error. The V gene is TRBV11-1, the J gene TRBJ2-6; tentatively, D is TRBD1 (6 bases). Germline V lookup: CDR1 SGHAT, CDR2 FQDESV (reference sequence). The CDR3 has 17 residues. The CDR3 sequence: CASILAGQLTVANVLTF. The DNA of the CDR3 is TGTGCCAGCATCTTAGCAGGACAGCTTACTGTGGCCAACGTCCTGACTTTC.

This clone was counted between two and nine times. For the CDR3, the DNA is TGTGCCACCAGCAGAGGCGCCCCAGGGGGCGGTTCACCCCTCCACTTT. It translates to CATSRGAPGGGSPLHF. The rearrangement joins TRBV15 to TRBJ1-6; 8 nucleotides line up with TRBD1. Germline V lookup: CDR1 LNHNV, CDR2 YYDKDF (reference sequence). J was trimmed by 9 bases and V by 1 base; bases with no gene match: 8. This CDR3 comprises 16 residues.

The chain recombines TRBV20-1 with TRBJ2-3, with 9 bases matching TRBD2. Germline values: CDR1 DFQATT, CDR2 SNEGSKA (reference sequence). The V gene end was trimmed by 1 base and the J gene end by 2 bases; junction bases not matched to a gene: 4. The CDR3 covers 15 residues. CDR3 nucleotides: TGCAGTGCTAGAGGCCTAGCGGGAAACACAGATACGCAGTATTTT. It translates to CSARGLAGNTDTQYF.

The chain uses TRBV20-1 and TRBJ1-2; the D is unclear. Germline CDR1 DFQATT, CDR2 SNEGSKA (reference sequence). The CDR3 contains 13 residues. Between the trimmed V and J ends, which lost 3 bases and 6 bases, there was a span of 14 bases. Here the CDR3 DNA reads TGCAGTGCTAGTGATCCGGGCTCGAATGGCTACACCTTC. It encodes CSASDPGSNGYTF.

CDR3 DNA: TGTGCCTGGAGTGAAGTGAACACTGAAGCTTTCTTT. This gives the protein CAWSEVNTEAFF. This rearrangement joins TRBV30 to TRBJ1-1; D gene ambiguous. Trimming removed 1 base from V and 0 bases from J, with 3 bases in between. Germline lookup yields CDR1 GTSNPN and CDR2 SVGIG (reference sequence). The CDR3 is made up of 12 amino acids.

The CDR3 nucleotides read TGTGCCAGCAGCTCCCCGCTGGAAGGAGATACGCAGTATTTT. It encodes CASSSPLEGDTQYF. The V and J genes are TRBV5-8 and TRBJ2-3; no firm D call. V was pared by 3 bases and J by 5 bases, with 13 bases between. CDR1 and CDR2 from the germline V gene are SGHTS and YDEGEE. The CDR3 length is 14 residues.